The source of this TCR beta chain is a study of cytomegalovirus exposure and HLA in healthy donors. Whole-study findings and limits: High specificity and sensitivity for cytomegalovirus status were reported for the classifier.

The V gene end was trimmed by 6 bases and the J gene end by 1 base; junction bases not matched to a gene: 6. There are 16 residues in the CDR3. Germline assignment: CDR1 SNHLY and CDR2 FYNNEI. The PCR contained 60 Vbeta and 13 Jbeta primers. Produced via immunoSEQ multiplex PCR; TCRdb's table is partial and in-frame only. The data contain under 70,000 clones, around 79% of them singletons. Remarks on this clone: No antigen is known for it.

The receptor was isolated from a female donor in good health and CMV-seronegative. V gene TRBV2 combines with J gene TRBJ1-4, with 9 positions matching TRBD1. Source material: PBMCs. CDR3 in amino acids: CASRMDRGRTNEKLFF. The CDR3 DNA is TGTGCCAGCAGGATGGACAGGGGTAGAACTAATGAAAAACTGTTTTTT.